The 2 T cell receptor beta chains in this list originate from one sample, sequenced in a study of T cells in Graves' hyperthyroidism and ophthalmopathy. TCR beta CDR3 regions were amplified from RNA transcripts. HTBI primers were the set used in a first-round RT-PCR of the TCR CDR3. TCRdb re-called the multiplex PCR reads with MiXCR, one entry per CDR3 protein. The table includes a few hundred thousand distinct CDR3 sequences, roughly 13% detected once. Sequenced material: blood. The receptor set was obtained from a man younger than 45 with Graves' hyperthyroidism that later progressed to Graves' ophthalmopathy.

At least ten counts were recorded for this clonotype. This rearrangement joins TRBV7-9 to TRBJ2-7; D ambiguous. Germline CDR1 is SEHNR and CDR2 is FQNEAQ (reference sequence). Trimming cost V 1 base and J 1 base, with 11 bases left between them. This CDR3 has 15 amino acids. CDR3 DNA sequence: TGTGCCAGCAGCTTAGTCCCTTCGAATTCCTACGAGCAGTACTTC. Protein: CASSLVPSNSYEQYF.

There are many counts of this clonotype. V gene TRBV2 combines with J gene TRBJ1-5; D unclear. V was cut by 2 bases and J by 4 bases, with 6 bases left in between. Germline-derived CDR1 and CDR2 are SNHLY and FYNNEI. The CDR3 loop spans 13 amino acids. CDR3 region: CASSETENQPQHF. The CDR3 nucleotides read TGTGCCAGCAGTGAAACAGAAAATCAGCCCCAGCATTTT.